This TCR beta chain was obtained from a study of blood T cells in healthy people across ages. Next came a second PCR, run for about 6 to 12 cycles, which used a sample-barcoded 5' primer along with a J-beta primer mix. Via MiXCR, TCRdb re-called the 5' RACE reads, giving one row per CDR3 protein. Of about 1.7 million distinct CDR3 sequences in the sample, over 25% were seen once. The ends were cut back, 5 bases at V and 2 bases at J, with 4 bases in the middle. The germline CDR1 and CDR2 sequences are SGHTA and FQGNSA. The CDR3 consists of 13 residues. This clonotype was counted at least ten times. Its antigen is still unknown. General study results and limits: There was no known CMV status for donors, so expanded clonotype changes were possibly confounded. Significant beta diversity loss was already apparent by age roughly 38, declining roughly linearly. As naive T cell percentage varied, TCR beta diversity correlated strongly with it.

The chain couples TRBV7-2 to TRBJ2-6, with D uncertain. Sample: blood. The sequence was obtained from a woman between 25 and 40 years old in good health. This chain's CDR3 is CASSATGANVLTF. CDR3 in DNA: TGTGCCAGCAGCGCGACTGGGGCCAACGTCCTGACTTTC.